This T cell receptor (beta chain) was profiled in a study of CD8 T cells in Susac syndrome. In the study overall: Patients with Susac syndrome were therapy-naive, on corticosteroids, or on intravenous immunoglobulin alone at blood draw.

The CDR3 runs to 15 residues. The germline gives CDR1 SEHNR, CDR2 FQNEAQ (reference sequence). With 6 bases clipped from V and 5 bases from J, the junction kept 7 bases outside the gene matches. Reverse transcription of about 0.45 to 1 ug RNA used random hexamers. The amplification used immunoSEQ multiplex PCR on TCR beta CDR3; it spanned 54 Vbeta and 13 Jbeta. TCRdb reprocessed the immunoSEQ multiplex PCR reads via MiXCR and lists one record per CDR3 protein. The table includes around 140,000 distinct CDR3 sequences, approximately 95% detected once. Patients with Susac syndrome met diagnostic criteria defined recently for definite or probable disease. TEMRA cells were FACS-enriched, and CD8+ and CD4+ T cells were isolated negatively.

This receptor was obtained from a human donor with Susac syndrome. Sequencing was carried out using CD4+ T cells from PBMCs. The J gene is TRBJ1-4, the V gene TRBV7-9, with 9 bases that match TRBD1. In DNA, the CDR3 is TGTGCCAGCAGTAACTCGGGACAGGGAAATGAAAAACTGTTTTTT. Protein: CASSNSGQGNEKLFF.